The T cell receptor beta chain described here comes from a study of blood T cell repertoires in COVID-19. Background on the study: The samples span acute and convalescent COVID-19 from the United States, Italy and Spain.

Measured with immunoSEQ multiplex PCR; TCRdb has only the in-frame clones, and not every one. Here the sample spans more than 250,000 clones, 92% being singletons. Individuals drawn from 24 US areas were roughly 18 to 95 years old. Symptom resolution, clearance, or two negative PCRs marked donors in Cohort 3 as recovered. What was sequenced was PBMCs or T cells enriched from blood (not recorded which). This TCR was sampled from a woman aged 30 to 39 who had recovered from COVID-19.

The CDR3 bases are TGTGCCTGGAGTGTACGGGACAGGTTCTCCTACGAGCAGTACTTC. Amino acid sequence: CAWSVRDRFSYEQYF. This rearrangement joins TRBV30 to TRBJ2-7; 8 nucleotides agree with TRBD1. Germline loops: CDR1 GTSNPN, CDR2 SVGIG (reference sequence). Trimming cost V 0 bases and J 0 bases; bases outside gene matches: 4. The CDR3 contains 15 residues.